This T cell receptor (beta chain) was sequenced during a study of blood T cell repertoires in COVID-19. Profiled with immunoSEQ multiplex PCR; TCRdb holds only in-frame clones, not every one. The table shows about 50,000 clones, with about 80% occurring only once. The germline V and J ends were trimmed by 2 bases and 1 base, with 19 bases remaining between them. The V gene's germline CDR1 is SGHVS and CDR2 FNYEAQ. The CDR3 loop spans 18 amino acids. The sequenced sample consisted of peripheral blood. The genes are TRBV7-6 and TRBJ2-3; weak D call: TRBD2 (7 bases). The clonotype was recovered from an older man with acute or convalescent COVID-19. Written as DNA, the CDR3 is TGTGCCAGCAGCTTACGAGCTGGGGGGGCTGCTGGCACAGATACGCAGTATTTT. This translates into CASSLRAGGAAGTDTQYF. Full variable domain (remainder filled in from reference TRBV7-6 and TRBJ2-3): GAGVSQSPRYKVTKRGQDVALRCDPISGHVSLYWYRQALGQGPEFLTYFNYEAQQDKSGLPNDRFSAERPEGSISTLTIQRTEQRDSAMYRCASSLRAGGAAGTDTQYFGPGTRLTVL.